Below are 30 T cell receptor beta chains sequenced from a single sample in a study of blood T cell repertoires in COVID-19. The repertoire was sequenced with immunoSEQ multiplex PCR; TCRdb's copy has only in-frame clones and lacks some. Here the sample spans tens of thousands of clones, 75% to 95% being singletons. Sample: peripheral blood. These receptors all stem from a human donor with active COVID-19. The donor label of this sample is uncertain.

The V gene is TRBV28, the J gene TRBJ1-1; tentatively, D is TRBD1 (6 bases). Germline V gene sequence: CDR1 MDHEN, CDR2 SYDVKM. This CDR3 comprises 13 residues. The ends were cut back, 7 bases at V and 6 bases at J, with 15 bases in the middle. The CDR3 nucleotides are TGTGCCAGCAACAACAGGGTGAGGGCTGAAGCTTTCTTT. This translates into CASNNRVRAEAFF.

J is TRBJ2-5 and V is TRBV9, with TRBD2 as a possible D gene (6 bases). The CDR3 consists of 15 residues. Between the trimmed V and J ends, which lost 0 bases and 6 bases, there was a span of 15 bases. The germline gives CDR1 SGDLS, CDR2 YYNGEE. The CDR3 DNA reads TGTGCCAGCAGCGTAGGATGGAGGGAACAGCAGACCCAGTACTTC. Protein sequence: CASSVGWREQQTQYF.

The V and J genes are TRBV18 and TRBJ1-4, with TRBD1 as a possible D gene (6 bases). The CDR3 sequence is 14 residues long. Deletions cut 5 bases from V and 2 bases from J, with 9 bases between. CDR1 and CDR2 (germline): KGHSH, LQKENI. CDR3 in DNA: TGTGCCAGCTCAGTACAGGGCACTAATGAAAAACTGTTTTTT. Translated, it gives CASSVQGTNEKLFF.

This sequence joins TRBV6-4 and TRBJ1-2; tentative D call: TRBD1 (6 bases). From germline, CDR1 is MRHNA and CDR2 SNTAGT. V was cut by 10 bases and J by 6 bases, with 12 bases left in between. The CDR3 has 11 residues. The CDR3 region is CATRDINGYTF. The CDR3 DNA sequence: TGTGCCACTAGGGACATAAATGGCTACACCTTC.

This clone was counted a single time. The CDR3 loop reads CASRPGTGVYGYTF. Written as DNA, the CDR3 is TGTGCCAGCAGACCCGGGACAGGGGTCTATGGCTACACCTTC. This chain links TRBV6-5 with TRBJ1-2; 10 bases are a match to TRBD1. V gave up 6 bases and J gave up 4 bases; unmatched junction bases: 5. Germline V gene data show CDR1 as MNHEY and CDR2 as SVGAGI. The CDR3 spans 14 residues.

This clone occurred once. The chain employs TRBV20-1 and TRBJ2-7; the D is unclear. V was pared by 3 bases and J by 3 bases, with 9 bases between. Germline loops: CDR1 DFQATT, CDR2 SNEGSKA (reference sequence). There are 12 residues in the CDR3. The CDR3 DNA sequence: TGCAGTGCTAGTCCCCTCCTCTACGAGCAGTACTTC. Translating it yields CSASPLLYEQYF.

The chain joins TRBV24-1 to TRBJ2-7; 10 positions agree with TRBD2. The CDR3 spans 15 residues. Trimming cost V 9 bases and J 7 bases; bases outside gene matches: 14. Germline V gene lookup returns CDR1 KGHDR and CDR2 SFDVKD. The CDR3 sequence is CATSPGASGSLEQYF. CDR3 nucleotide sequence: TGTGCCACCTCCCCGGGGGCTAGCGGGAGTTTGGAGCAGTACTTC.

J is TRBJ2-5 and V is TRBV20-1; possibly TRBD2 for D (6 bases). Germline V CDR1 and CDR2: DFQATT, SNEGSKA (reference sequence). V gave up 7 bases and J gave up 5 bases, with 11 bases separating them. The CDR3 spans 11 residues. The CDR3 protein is CSVGGSETQYF. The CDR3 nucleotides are TGCAGTGTTGGGGGGAGCGAGACCCAGTACTTC.

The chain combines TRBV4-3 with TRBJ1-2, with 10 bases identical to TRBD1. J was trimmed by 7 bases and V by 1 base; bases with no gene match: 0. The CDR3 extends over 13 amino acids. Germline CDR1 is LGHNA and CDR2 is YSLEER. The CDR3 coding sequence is TGCGCCAGCAGCCAAGGACAGGGGGCTGGCTACACCTTC. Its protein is CASSQGQGAGYTF.

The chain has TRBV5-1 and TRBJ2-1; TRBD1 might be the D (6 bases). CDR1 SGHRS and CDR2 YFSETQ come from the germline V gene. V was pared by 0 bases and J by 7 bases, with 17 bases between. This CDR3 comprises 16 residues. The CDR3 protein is CASSLALQGGANEQFF. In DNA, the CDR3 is TGCGCCAGCAGCTTGGCCTTACAGGGCGGTGCAAATGAGCAGTTCTTC.

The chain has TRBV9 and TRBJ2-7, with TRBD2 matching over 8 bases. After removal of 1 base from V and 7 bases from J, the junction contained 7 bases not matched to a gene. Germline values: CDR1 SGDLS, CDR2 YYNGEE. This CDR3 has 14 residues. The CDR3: CASSVTSGRGEQYF. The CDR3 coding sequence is TGTGCCAGCAGCGTAACTAGCGGCCGGGGGGAGCAGTACTTC.

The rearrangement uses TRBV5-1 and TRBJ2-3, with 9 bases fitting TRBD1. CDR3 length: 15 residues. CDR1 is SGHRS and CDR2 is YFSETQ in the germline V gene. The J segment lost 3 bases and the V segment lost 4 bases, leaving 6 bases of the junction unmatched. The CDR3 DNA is TGCGCCAGCAGCCCGGGGACAGGGTGGACAGATACGCAGTATTTT. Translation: CASSPGTGWTDTQYF.

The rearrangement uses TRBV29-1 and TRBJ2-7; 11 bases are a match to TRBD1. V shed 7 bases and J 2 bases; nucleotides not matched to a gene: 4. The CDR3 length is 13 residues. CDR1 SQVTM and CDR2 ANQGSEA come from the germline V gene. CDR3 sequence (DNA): TGCAGCGGGGGGGACAGGGGGACCTACGAGCAGTACTTC. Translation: CSGGDRGTYEQYF.

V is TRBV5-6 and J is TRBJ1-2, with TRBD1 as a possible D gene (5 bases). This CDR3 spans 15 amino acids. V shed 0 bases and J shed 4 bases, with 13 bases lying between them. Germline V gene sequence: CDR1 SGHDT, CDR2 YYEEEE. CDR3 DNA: TGTGCCAGCAGCTTGGTGACAGTTCGGAGCTATGGCTACACCTTC. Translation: CASSLVTVRSYGYTF.

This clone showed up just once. The CDR3 sequence is CASATAGGLSDTQYF. CDR3 in DNA: TGTGCCAGCGCCACGGCGGGAGGGCTCTCAGATACGCAGTATTTT. This chain uses TRBV28 with TRBJ2-3, with 9 bases matching TRBD2. Germline CDR1 and CDR2: MDHEN and SYDVKM. The CDR3 contains 15 residues. J gave up 4 bases and V 8 bases, and 10 bases lay outside the gene matches.

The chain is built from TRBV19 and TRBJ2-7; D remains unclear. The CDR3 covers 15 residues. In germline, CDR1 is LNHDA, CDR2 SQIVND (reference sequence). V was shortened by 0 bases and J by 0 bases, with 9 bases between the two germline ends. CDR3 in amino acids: CASSIDDISSYEQYF. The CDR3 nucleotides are TGTGCCAGTAGTATAGACGACATCAGCTCCTACGAGCAGTACTTC.

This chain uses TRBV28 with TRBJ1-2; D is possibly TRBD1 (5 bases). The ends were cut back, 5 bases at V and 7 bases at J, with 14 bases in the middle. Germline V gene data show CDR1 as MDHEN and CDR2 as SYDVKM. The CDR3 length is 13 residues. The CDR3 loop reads CASSIQGNSGYTF. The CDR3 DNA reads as TGTGCCAGCAGTATCCAGGGAAATTCTGGCTACACCTTC.

As DNA, the CDR3 is TGTGCCAGCAGTCTACGGGACAGGAGAGATACGCAGTATTTT. Its protein is CASSLRDRRDTQYF. The J gene is TRBJ2-3, the V gene TRBV27, with 8 bases fitting TRBD1. CDR3 length: 14 residues. J lost 5 bases, V lost 5 bases, and 6 bases had no gene match. CDR1 is MNHEY and CDR2 is SMNVEV in the germline V gene (reference sequence).

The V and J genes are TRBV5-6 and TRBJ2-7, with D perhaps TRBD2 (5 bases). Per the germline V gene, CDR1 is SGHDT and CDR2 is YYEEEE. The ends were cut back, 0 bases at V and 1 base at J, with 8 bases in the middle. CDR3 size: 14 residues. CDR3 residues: CASSLVSGSYEQYF. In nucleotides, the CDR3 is TGTGCCAGCAGCTTGGTTTCGGGGTCCTACGAGCAGTACTTC.

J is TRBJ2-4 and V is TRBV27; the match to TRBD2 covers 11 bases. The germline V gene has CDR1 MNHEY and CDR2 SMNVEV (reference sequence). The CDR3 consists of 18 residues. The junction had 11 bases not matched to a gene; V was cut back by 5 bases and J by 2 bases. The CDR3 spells CASSMIAGGGRTKNIQYF. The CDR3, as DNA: TGTGCCAGCAGTATGATAGCGGGAGGGGGGCGTACCAAAAACATTCAGTACTTC.

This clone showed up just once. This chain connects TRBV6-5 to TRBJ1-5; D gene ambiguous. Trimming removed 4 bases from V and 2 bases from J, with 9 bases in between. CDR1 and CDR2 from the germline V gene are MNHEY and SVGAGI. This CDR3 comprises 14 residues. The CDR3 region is CASSSNRGNQPQHF. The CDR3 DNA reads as TGTGCCAGCAGTTCCAACCGAGGCAATCAGCCCCAGCATTTT.

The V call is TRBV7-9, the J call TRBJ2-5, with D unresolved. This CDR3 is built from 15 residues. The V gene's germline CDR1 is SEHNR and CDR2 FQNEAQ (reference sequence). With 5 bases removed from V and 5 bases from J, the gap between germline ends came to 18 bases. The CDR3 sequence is CASSPRFTQAETQYF. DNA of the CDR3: TGTGCCAGCAGCCCCCGGTTCACCCAAGCGGAGACCCAGTACTTC.

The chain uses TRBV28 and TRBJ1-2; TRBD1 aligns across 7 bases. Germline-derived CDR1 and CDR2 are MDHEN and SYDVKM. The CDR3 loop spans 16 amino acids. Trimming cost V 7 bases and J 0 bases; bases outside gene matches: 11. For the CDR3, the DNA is TGTGCCAGCAACTTAGGTCCAGACAGGGCTAACTATGGCTACACCTTC. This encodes CASNLGPDRANYGYTF.

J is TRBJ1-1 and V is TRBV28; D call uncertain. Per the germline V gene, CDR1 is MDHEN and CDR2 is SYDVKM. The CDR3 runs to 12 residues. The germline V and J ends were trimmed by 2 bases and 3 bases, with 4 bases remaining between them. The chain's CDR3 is CASSLQYTEAFF. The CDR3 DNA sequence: TGTGCCAGCAGTTTACAGTACACTGAAGCTTTCTTT.

The CDR3 loop reads CASSLRGVSGANVLTF. The CDR3 nucleotides are TGTGCCAGCAGTTTAAGGGGCGTCTCTGGGGCCAACGTCCTGACTTTC. The chain uses TRBV28 and TRBJ2-6; D is possibly TRBD1 (5 bases). CDR1 and CDR2 (germline): MDHEN, SYDVKM. The CDR3 covers 16 residues. Trimming took 2 bases from V and 0 from J, leaving 8 bases between them.

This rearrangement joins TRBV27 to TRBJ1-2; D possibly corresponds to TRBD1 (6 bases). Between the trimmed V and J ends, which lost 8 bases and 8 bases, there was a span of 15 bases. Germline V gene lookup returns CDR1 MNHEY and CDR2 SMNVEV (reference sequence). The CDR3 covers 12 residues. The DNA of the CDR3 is TGTGCCAGCGGATCAGGGGTCTACGGCTACACCTTC. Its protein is CASGSGVYGYTF.

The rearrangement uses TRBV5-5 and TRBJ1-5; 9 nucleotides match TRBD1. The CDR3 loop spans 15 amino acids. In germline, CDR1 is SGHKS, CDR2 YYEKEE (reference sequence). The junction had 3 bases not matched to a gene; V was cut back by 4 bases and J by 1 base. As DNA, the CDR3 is TGTGCCAGCAGCCCAGGACAGGGGAGCAATCAGCCCCAGCATTTT. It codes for CASSPGQGSNQPQHF.

Here the CDR3 reads CASSPPTGMGKGYTF. For the CDR3, the DNA is TGTGCCAGCAGCCCCCCTACAGGGATGGGAAAGGGCTACACCTTC. This sequence joins TRBV7-2 and TRBJ1-2; D might be TRBD1 (6 bases). The CDR3 totals 15 residues. The V end was cut by 5 bases, the J end by 8 bases, with 21 bases between. CDR1 is SGHTA and CDR2 is FQGNSA in the germline V gene.

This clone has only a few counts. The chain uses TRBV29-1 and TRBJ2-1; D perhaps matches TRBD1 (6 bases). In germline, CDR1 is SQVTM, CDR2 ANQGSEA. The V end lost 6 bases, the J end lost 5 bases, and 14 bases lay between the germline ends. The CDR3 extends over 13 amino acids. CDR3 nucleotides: TGCAGCGTGGTCTTGGCAGGGGACAATGAGCAGTTCTTC. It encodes CSVVLAGDNEQFF.

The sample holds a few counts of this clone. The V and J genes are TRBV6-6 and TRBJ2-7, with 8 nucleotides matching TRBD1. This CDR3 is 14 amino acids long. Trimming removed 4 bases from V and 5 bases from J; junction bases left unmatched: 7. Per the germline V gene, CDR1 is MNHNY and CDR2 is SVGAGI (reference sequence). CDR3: CASSSRQGINEQYF. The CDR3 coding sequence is TGTGCCAGCAGTTCTAGACAGGGGATAAACGAGCAGTACTTC.